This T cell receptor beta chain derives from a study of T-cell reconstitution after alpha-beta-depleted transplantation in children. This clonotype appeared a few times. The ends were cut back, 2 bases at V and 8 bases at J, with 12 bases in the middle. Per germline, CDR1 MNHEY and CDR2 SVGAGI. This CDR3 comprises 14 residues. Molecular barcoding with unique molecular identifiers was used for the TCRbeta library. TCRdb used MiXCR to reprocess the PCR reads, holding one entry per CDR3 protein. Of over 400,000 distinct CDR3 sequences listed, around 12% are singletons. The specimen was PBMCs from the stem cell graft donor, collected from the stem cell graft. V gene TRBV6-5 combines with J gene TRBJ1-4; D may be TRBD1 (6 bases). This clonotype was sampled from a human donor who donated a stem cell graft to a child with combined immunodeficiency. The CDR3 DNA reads TGTGCCAGCAGTTACGGGGGGGCAGAGGAAAAACTGTTTTTT. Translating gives CASSYGGAEEKLFF.